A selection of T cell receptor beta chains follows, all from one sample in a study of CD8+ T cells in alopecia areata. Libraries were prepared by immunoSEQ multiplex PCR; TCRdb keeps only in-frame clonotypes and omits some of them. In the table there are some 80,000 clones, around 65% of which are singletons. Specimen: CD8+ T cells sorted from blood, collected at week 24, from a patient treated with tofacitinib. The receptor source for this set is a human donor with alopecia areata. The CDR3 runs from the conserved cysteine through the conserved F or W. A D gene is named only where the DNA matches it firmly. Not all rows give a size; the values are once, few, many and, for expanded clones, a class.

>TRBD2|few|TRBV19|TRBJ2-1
CASRRGLATNEQFF
TGTGCCAGTAGGCGCGGACTAGCGACCAATGAGCAGTTCTTC
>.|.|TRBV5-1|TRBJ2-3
CASSPAQGGPNTQYF
TGCGCCAGCAGCCCCGCCCAGGGGGGGCCAAATACGCAGTATTTT
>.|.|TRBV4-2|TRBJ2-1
CASSLARSRVKYNEQFF
TGTGCCAGCAGCTTGGCCAGATCGCGGGTTAAATACAATGAGCAGTTCTTC
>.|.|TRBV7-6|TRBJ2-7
CASSLEIGSYEQYF
TGTGCCAGCAGCTTAGAGATAGGGAGCTACGAGCAGTACTTC
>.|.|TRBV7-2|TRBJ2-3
CASRDADTQYF
TGTGCCAGCCGAGACGCCGATACGCAGTATTTT
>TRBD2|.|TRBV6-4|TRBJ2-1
CASSTLAGVGIEQFF
TGTGCCAGCAGCACTCTAGCGGGAGTGGGGATTGAGCAGTTCTTC
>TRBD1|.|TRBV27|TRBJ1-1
CASSLYGRQGREAFF
TGTGCCAGCAGTTTATATGGCCGACAGGGACGTGAAGCTTTCTTT
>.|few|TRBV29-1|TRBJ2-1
CSVEGVVLNEQFF
TGCAGCGTTGAAGGGGTCGTATTGAATGAGCAGTTCTTC
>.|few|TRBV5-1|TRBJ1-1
CASSFRGGNTEAFF
TGCGCCAGCAGCTTTAGAGGGGGGAACACTGAAGCTTTCTTT
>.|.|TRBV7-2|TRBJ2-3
CASSTSSPYWTDTQYF
TGTGCCAGCAGCACTTCTAGCCCGTACTGGACAGATACGCAGTATTTT
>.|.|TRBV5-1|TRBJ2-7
CASSLMVNGNYEQYF
TGCGCCAGCAGCTTGATGGTTAACGGCAACTACGAGCAGTACTTC
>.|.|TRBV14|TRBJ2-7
CASSLVANYEQYF
TGTGCCAGCAGCCTCGTAGCGAACTACGAGCAGTACTTC
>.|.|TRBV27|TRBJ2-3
CASSPLDPRGAGDTQYF
TGTGCCAGCAGCCCGTTGGACCCGCGAGGGGCAGGGGATACGCAGTATTTT
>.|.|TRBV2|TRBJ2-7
CASSEALAREQYF
TGTGCCAGCAGTGAAGCGCTAGCCCGCGAGCAGTACTTC
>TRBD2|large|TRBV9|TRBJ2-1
CASSPYLAGSYNEQFF
TGTGCCAGCAGCCCCTACCTAGCGGGTTCTTACAATGAGCAGTTCTTC
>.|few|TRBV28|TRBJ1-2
CASTVGGNYGYTF
TGTGCCAGCACCGTGGGAGGGAACTATGGCTACACCTTC
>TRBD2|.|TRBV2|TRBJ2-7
CASRVLAGYEQYF
TGTGCCAGCAGGGTGCTAGCGGGGTACGAGCAGTACTTC
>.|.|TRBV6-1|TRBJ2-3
CASSELRSDPRADTQYF
TGTGCCAGCAGTGAATTGCGGTCGGATCCTAGGGCAGATACGCAGTATTTT
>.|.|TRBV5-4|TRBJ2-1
CASSARPGGGGVQYNEQFF
TGTGCCAGCAGCGCCCGGCCCGGGGGAGGGGGAGTCCAGTACAATGAGCAGTTCTTC
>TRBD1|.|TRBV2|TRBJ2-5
CASSFKRQGEETQYF
TGTGCCAGCAGTTTTAAGAGGCAGGGGGAAGAGACCCAGTACTTC
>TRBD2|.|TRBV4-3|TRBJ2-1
CASSQGTSGYNEQFF
TGCGCCAGCAGCCAAGGGACTAGCGGGTACAATGAGCAGTTCTTC
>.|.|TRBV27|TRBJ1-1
CASSLSGGGTEAFF
TGTGCCAGCAGTCTCTCGGGAGGGGGCACTGAAGCTTTCTTT
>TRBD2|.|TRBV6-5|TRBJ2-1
CASSWTSGQYNEQFF
TGTGCCAGCAGTTGGACTAGCGGGCAATACAATGAGCAGTTCTTC
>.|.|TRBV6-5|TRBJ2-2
CASLSQVTGELFF
TGTGCCAGCCTATCACAGGTGACCGGGGAGCTGTTTTTT
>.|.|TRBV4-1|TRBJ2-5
CASSQVLGEETQYF
TGCGCCAGCAGCCAAGTTTTGGGGGAAGAGACCCAGTACTTC
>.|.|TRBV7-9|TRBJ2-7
CASSQDTLDSPGPTYEQYF
TGTGCCAGCAGCCAAGACACATTGGACAGTCCCGGGCCAACCTACGAGCAGTACTTC
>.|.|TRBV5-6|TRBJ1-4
CASSLVRSFSDEKLFF
TGTGCCAGCAGCTTGGTCCGGAGTTTCTCTGATGAAAAACTGTTTTTT
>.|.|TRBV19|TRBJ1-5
CASTQGWDQPQHF
TGTGCCAGTACACAGGGTTGGGATCAGCCCCAGCATTTT
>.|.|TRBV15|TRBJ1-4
CATSSRFNEKLFF
TGTGCCACCAGCAGCAGGTTTAATGAAAAACTGTTTTTT
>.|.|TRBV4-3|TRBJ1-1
CASSHVQGMNTEAFF
TGCGCCAGCAGCCATGTTCAGGGGATGAACACTGAAGCTTTCTTT
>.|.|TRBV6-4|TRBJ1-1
CASSDSSRGGLVTEAFF
TGTGCCAGCAGTGACTCGAGTCGGGGGGGGCTCGTCACTGAAGCTTTCTTT
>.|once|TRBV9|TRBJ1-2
CASSPETTGPYGYTF
TGTGCCAGCAGCCCTGAAACGACAGGCCCCTATGGCTACACCTTC
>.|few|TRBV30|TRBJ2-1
CAWRLAKNEQFF
TGTGCCTGGAGACTAGCAAAGAATGAGCAGTTCTTC
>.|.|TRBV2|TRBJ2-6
CASSGRASGANVLTF
TGTGCCAGCAGTGGACGGGCCTCTGGGGCCAACGTCCTGACTTTC
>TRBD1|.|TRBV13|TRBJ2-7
CASRLRQGDEQYF
TGTGCCAGCAGACTCCGACAGGGGGACGAGCAGTACTTC
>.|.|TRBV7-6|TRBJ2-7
CASSFVDSGLSSYEQYF
TGTGCCAGCAGCTTCGTGGATTCTGGCTTAAGCTCCTACGAGCAGTACTTC
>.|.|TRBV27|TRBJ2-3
CASSLPSGFKQYF
TGTGCCAGCAGTTTACCCTCAGGTTTTAAGCAGTATTTT
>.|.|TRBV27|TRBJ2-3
CASSPSGTGQGDTQYF
TGTGCCAGCAGTCCAAGCGGGACAGGCCAAGGGGATACGCAGTATTTT
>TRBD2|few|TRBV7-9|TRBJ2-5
CASSPTSGDGPQYF
TGTGCCAGCAGCCCGACTAGCGGGGACGGGCCCCAGTACTTC
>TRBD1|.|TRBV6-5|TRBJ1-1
CASSCEQGAFTEAFF
TGTGCCAGCAGTTGCGAACAGGGGGCGTTCACTGAAGCTTTCTTT
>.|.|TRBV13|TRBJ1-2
CASATGTYGYTF
TGTGCCAGCGCTACAGGGACCTATGGCTACACCTTC
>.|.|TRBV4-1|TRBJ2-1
CASSQQGRNEQFF
TGCGCCAGCAGCCAGCAGGGAAGGAATGAGCAGTTCTTC
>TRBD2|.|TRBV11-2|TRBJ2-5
CASSSLTSGRVRETQYF
TGTGCCAGCAGCTCCTTGACTAGCGGGAGAGTGCGGGAGACCCAGTACTTC
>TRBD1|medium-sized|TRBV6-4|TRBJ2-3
CASSDSSGGDGTDTQYF
TGTGCCAGCAGTGACTCGTCAGGGGGCGATGGCACAGATACGCAGTATTTT
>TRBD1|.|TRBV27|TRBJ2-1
CASSFGQGAHNEQFF
TGTGCCAGCAGTTTCGGACAGGGGGCTCACAATGAGCAGTTCTTC
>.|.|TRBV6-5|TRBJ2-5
CASSYEVSGKTQYF
TGTGCCAGCAGTTACGAGGTATCGGGGAAGACCCAGTACTTC
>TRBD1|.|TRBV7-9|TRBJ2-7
CASSHFLGQGSYEQYF
TGTGCCAGCAGCCACTTTTTGGGACAGGGGTCCTACGAGCAGTACTTC
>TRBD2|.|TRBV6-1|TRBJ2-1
CASSEGVAGVNEQFF
TGTGCCAGCAGTGAAGGAGTAGCGGGAGTCAATGAGCAGTTCTTC